This TCR beta chain was retrieved from a study of regulatory T cells in long-lasting Graves disease. This CDR3 has 14 amino acids. V was clipped by 4 bases and J by 0 bases, with 4 bases between them. CDR1 SGHTA and CDR2 FQGNSA come from the germline V gene. Time point given: persistent/refractory GD, antithyroid drugs over 5 years with positive TRAb. There was RNA extracted from PBMCs, and the TCR library was made from it. This clonotype has just a few counts. Assembly of TCR beta libraries relied on iRepertoire HTBI primers together with Arm-PCR of CDR3 regions. Original processing methods: The samples yielded 62 TRBV and 13 to 15 TRBJ segments. TCRdb reprocessed the multiplex PCR reads with MiXCR, giving one entry per CDR3 protein. The V and J calls come from TCRdb's annotation, not from the publication. The data contain roughly 400,000 distinct CDR3 sequences, around 20% of them singletons.

The receptor's source is a female donor with Graves disease. The sample here was peripheral blood mononuclear cells (PBMCs), taken when the disease was refractory, from a patient treated with antithyroid drugs. The chain has TRBV7-2 and TRBJ2-6; D ambiguous. Here the CDR3 reads CASSSDSGANVLTF. In nucleotides, the CDR3 is TGTGCCAGCAGCTCCGACTCTGGGGCCAACGTCCTGACTTTC.